Detailed here is one T cell receptor (beta chain). In its sample, this clonotype was seen many times. Its antigen is unknown. Base qualities are missing; no much larger clone stands one base away. This entry is derived from a study of T cells of healthy individuals (dated by TCRdb to the late 2010s). Library prep was done by 5' RACE. Sequencing used an Illumina MiSeq. TCRdb trimmed public reads at Q25 via fastp, called clones via MiXCR and kept in-frame beta chains. Rows are combined by CDR3 protein, so each entry shows the most common genes and DNA. The sample table contains roughly 76,000 distinct CDR3 sequences; only one count was recorded for around 5.1% of them. The ten largest account for around 6.9% of the sample. CDR1 and CDR2, looked up from the germline V gene, are SGHAT and FQNNGV. Measured from the cysteine to the phenylalanine, the CDR3 is 14 residues long. Only CDR3 DNA remains: 42 bases, in frame from the first base. V loses 8 bases at its end and J loses 2 bases; junction bases beyond the gene matches: 7.

This TCR was recovered from a female donor in good health. Recombination joined TRBV11-2 with TRBJ2-3; TRBD2 aligns with 7 central bases. The CDR3 sequence is CASRQRDYTDTQYF. Read as DNA, the sequence is TGTGCCAGCCGGCAGCGGGATTACACAGATACGCAGTATTTT.